These 17 T cell receptor beta chains share one sample of origin, sequenced in a study of OX40 agonist ivuxolimab in advanced cancers. Here immunoSEQ multiplex PCR was the method, and the copy in TCRdb shows in-frame clones only, minus some. The data show 77,000 or so clones, with less than 85% seen just once and roughly 0.48% held by the top ten. Specimen: CD4+ or CD8+ T cells sorted from blood, collected in a trial of the OX40 agonist ivuxolimab. These receptor sequences come from an adult with an advanced solid tumor such as melanoma, head and neck, liver or kidney cancer.

V and J are TRBV21-1 and TRBJ2-3; the table's D call TRBD1 went unverified against the DNA. TRBV21-1 is classified as a pseudogene. The CDR3 totals 17 residues. CDR3 coding DNA: TGTGCCAGCAGCAAAGGCTACGACAGGGAGGTCACAGATACGCAGTATTTT. Translating gives CASSKGYDREVTDTQYF.

The rearrangement links TRBV6-6 to TRBJ1-1; D gene ambiguous. Germline-derived CDR1 and CDR2 are MNHNY and SVGAGI (reference sequence). The CDR3 loop spans 16 amino acids. V lost 6 bases and J lost 1, with 18 bases in between. CDR3 DNA: TGTGCCAGCAGCCGCCCGAGGGCAGGTCCGAACACTGAAGCTTTCTTT. Protein sequence: CASSRPRAGPNTEAFF.

The DNA of the CDR3 is TGTGCCAGCAGCCAAGATGCGGGGTTCCAAGAGACCCAGTACTTC. Protein product: CASSQDAGFQETQYF. The chain couples TRBV4-2 to TRBJ2-5; the D gene is possibly TRBD2 (6 bases). The CDR3 contains 15 residues. The V and J ends lost 0 bases and 1 base respectively, with 9 bases between them. The germline V gene encodes CDR1 LGHNA and CDR2 YNFKEQ.

The CDR3 region has the DNA TGTGCCAGCAGCCTATTAGGTGGGGCTGCGTCCTACGAGCAGTACTTC. This translates into CASSLLGGAASYEQYF. This sequence joins TRBV7-3 and TRBJ2-7, with D possibly matching TRBD1 (5 bases). Germline CDR1 reads SGHTA; CDR2 reads FQGTGA. CDR3 length: 16 amino acids. V lost 5 bases and J 1 base, leaving 18 bases between the germline ends. The full variable domain, completed using reference TRBV7-3 and TRBJ2-7, is GAGVSQTPSNKVTEKGKYVELRCDPISGHTALYWYRQSLGQGPEFLIYFQGTGAADDSGLPNDRFFAVRPEGSVSTLKIQRTERGDSAVYLCASSLLGGAASYEQYFGPGTRLTVT.

This clone has a single count. CDR3 loop: CSVEERTVYSTDTQYF. In DNA, the CDR3 is TGCAGCGTTGAAGAAAGGACGGTCTATAGCACAGATACGCAGTATTTT. The V gene is TRBV29-1, the J gene TRBJ2-3; D is ambiguous. The germline CDR1 and CDR2 sequences are SQVTM and ANQGSEA. Trimming removed 0 bases from V and 0 bases from J, with 13 bases in between. The CDR3 contains 16 residues.

CDR3 sequence (DNA): TGTGCCAGTAGTATTGTGGGGGAGAGCACAGATACGCAGTATTTT. Amino acids: CASSIVGESTDTQYF. The V gene is TRBV19, the J gene TRBJ2-3; D is tentatively TRBD1 or TRBD2 (5 bases each). Germline V gene data show CDR1 as LNHDA and CDR2 as SQIVND (reference sequence). The CDR3 is 15 residues long. Trimming pared 3 bases from V and 0 bases from J, leaving 10 bases between.

The chain carries TRBV9 and TRBJ1-3, with TRBD1 matching over 7 bases. Looked up from germline, CDR1 is SGDLS and CDR2 is YYNGEE. CDR3 length: 15 residues. Trimming removed 3 bases from V and 0 bases from J; junction bases left unmatched: 3. CDR3 amino acids: CASSATGNSGNTIYF. DNA of the CDR3: TGTGCCAGCAGCGCGACAGGGAACTCTGGAAACACCATATATTTT.

This clone was seen a single time. V and J are TRBV28 and TRBJ1-2, with a tentative D call TRBD1 (5 bases). Germline V gene data show CDR1 as MDHEN and CDR2 as SYDVKM. V lost 2 bases and J lost 3, with 7 bases in between. The CDR3 has 13 amino acids. CDR3 region: CASSLDRYYGYTF. The CDR3 nucleotides read TGTGCCAGCAGTTTAGACAGATACTATGGCTACACCTTC.

This clone was seen once. The identical CDR3 is also encoded by other nucleotide sequences in the sample. The chain joins TRBV28 to TRBJ2-7; D unclear. Germline CDR1 reads MDHEN; CDR2 reads SYDVKM. The CDR3 is made up of 13 amino acids. Trimming stripped 5 bases from V and 3 bases from J, with 11 bases between. This CDR3 reads CASSLTENYEQYF. The CDR3 bases are TGTGCCAGCAGTCTGACCGAGAACTACGAGCAGTACTTC. The whole variable domain, filled in from reference TRBV28 and TRBJ2-7, reads DVKVTQSSRYLVKRTGEKVFLECVQDMDHENMFWYRQDPGLGLRLIYFSYDVKMKEKGDIPEGYSVSREKKERFSLILESASTNQTSMYLCASSLTENYEQYFGPGTRLTVT.

The chain carries TRBV9 and TRBJ2-7, with unresolved D. The germline V and J ends were trimmed by 1 base and 1 base, with 9 bases remaining between them. This CDR3 region has 14 residues. Germline values: CDR1 SGDLS, CDR2 YYNGEE. Here the CDR3 reads CASSVSPLSYEQYF. For the CDR3, the DNA is TGTGCCAGCAGCGTATCGCCCCTTTCCTACGAGCAGTACTTC.

The sample holds a few counts of this clone. Other DNA sequences in this specimen translate into the identical CDR3. The chain combines TRBV27 with TRBJ1-4, with D maybe TRBD1 (5 bases). Per germline, CDR1 MNHEY and CDR2 SMNVEV (reference sequence). V lost 5 bases and J 7 bases, leaving 17 bases between the germline ends. The CDR3 covers 15 residues. The CDR3 region is CASSPGWGVGEKLFF. The DNA for the CDR3 is TGTGCCAGCAGTCCCGGGTGGGGGGTGGGTGAAAAACTGTTTTTT.

The chain couples TRBV5-6 to TRBJ2-1; 16 bases fit TRBD2. The CDR3 has 15 amino acids. With 4 bases clipped from V and 8 bases from J, the junction kept 3 bases outside the gene matches. Germline V gives CDR1 SGHDT, CDR2 YYEEEE. CDR3 in amino acids: CASSTGLAGGDEQFF. The CDR3 DNA follows: TGTGCCAGCAGCACGGGACTAGCGGGAGGGGATGAGCAGTTCTTC.

The chain has TRBV28 and TRBJ2-6; no reliable D call. The length of the CDR3 is 14 residues. Trimming left V 8 bases short and J 0 bases short, with 8 bases between. The germline gives CDR1 MDHEN, CDR2 SYDVKM. Written as DNA, the CDR3 is TGTGCCAGCCAAGGGTTCTCTGGGGCCAACGTCCTGACTTTC. Residues: CASQGFSGANVLTF.

J is TRBJ1-4 and V is TRBV28; tentatively, D is TRBD1 (5 bases). V dropped 0 bases and J dropped 0 bases, with 8 bases sitting between them. CDR3 length equals 16 residues. CDR1 MDHEN and CDR2 SYDVKM come from the germline V gene. The CDR3 reads CASSLWGGATNEKLFF. CDR3 nucleotide sequence: TGTGCCAGCAGTTTATGGGGGGGGGCAACTAATGAAAAACTGTTTTTT.

The chain is built from TRBV6-1 and TRBJ1-5; D ambiguous. Germline V gene data show CDR1 as MNHNS and CDR2 as SASEGT. The CDR3 length is 13 residues. Trimming took off 1 base at V and 7 bases at J, with 8 bases between the two ends. The CDR3 reads CASSEVSQQPQHF. DNA for the CDR3: TGTGCCAGCAGTGAAGTAAGCCAGCAGCCCCAGCATTTT.

This chain connects TRBV13 to TRBJ1-1, with a tentative D call TRBD1 (6 bases). Trimming took 5 bases from V and 9 from J, leaving 16 bases between them. The length of the CDR3 is 13 residues. Germline lookup yields CDR1 PRHDT and CDR2 FYEKMQ (reference sequence). This chain's CDR3 is CASSLRARDKAFF. The CDR3 nucleotides read TGTGCCAGCAGCCTCCGGGCCCGGGACAAAGCTTTCTTT.

The gene calls are TRBV7-9 and TRBJ2-5; D call uncertain. CDR3 length: 12 residues. Germline lookup yields CDR1 SEHNR and CDR2 FQNEAQ (reference sequence). Trimming cost V 3 bases and J 1 base, with 3 bases left between them. The CDR3 protein is CASSFFQETQYF. DNA for the CDR3: TGTGCCAGCAGCTTCTTCCAAGAGACCCAGTACTTC.